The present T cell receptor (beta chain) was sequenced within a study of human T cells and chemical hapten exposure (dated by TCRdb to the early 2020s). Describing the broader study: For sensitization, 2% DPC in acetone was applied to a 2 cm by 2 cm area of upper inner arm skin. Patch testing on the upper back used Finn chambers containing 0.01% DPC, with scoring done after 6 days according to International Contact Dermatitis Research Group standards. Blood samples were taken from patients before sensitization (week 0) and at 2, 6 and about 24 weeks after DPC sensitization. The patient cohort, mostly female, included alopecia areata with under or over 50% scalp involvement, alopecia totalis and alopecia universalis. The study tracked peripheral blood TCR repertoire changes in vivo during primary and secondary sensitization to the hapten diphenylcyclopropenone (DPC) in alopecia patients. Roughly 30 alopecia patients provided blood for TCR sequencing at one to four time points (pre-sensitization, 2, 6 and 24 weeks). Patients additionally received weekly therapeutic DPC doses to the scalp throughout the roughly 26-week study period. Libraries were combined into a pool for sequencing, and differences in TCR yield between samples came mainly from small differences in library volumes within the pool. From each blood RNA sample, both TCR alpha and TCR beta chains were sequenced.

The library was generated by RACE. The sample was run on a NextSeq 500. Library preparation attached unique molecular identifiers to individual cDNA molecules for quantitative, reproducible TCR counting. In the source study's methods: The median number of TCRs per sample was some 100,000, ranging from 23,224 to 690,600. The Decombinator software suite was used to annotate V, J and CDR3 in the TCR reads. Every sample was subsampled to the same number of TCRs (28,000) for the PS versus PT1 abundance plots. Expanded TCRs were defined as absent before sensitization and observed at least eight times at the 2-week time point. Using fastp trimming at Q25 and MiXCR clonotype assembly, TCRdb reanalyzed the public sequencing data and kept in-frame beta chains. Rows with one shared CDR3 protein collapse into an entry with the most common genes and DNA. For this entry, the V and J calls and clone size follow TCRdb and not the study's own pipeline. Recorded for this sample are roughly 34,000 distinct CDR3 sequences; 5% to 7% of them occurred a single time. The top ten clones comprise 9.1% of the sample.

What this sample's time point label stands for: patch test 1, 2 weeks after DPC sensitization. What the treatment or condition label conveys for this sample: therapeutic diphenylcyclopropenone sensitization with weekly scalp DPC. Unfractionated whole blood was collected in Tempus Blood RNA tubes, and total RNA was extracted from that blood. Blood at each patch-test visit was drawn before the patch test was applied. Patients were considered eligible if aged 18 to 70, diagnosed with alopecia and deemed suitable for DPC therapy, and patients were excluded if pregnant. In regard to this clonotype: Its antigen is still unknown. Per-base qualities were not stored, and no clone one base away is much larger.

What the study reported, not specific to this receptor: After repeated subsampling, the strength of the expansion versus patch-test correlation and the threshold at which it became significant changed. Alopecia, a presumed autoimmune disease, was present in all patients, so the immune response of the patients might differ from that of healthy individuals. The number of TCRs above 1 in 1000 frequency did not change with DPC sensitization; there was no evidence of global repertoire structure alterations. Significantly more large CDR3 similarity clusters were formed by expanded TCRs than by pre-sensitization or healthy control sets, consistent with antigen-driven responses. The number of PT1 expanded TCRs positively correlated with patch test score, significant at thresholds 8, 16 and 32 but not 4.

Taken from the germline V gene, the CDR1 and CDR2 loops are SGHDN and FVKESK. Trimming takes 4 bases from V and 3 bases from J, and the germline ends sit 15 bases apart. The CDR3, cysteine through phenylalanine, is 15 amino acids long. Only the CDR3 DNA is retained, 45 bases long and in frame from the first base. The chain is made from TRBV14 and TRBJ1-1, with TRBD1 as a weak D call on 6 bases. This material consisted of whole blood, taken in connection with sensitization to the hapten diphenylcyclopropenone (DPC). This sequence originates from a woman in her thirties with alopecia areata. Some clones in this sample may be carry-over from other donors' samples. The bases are TGTGCCAGCAGCCGACAACTCAGGGGAGACACTGAAGCTTTCTTT. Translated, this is CASSRQLRGDTEAFF.